These 17 T cell receptor beta chains originate from one sample sequenced in a study of PD-L1 blockade in urothelial cancer. Using immunoSEQ multiplex PCR, the repertoire was profiled, and TCRdb retains in-frame clones only, with some absent. Of under 90,000 clones listed, roughly 90% are singletons. Specimen: PBMCs, collected around atezolizumab (anti-PD-L1) treatment. Every receptor here comes from a man aged 60 to 75 with urothelial cancer.

This clone showed up just once. The CDR3: CASNSLDADTQYF. The CDR3 DNA sequence: TGTGCCAGCAACTCACTAGATGCAGATACGCAGTATTTT. V and J are TRBV6-5 and TRBJ2-3, with a weak D call TRBD2 (5 bases). CDR1 and CDR2 from the germline V gene are MNHEY and SVGAGI. Trimming removed 7 bases from V and 4 bases from J, with 12 bases in between. CDR3 size: 13 residues.

This clone was recorded a few times. The J gene is TRBJ1-1, the V gene TRBV4-1; no clear D. Trimming cost V 4 bases and J 0 bases, with 15 bases left between them. Looked up from germline, CDR1 is MGHRA and CDR2 is YSYEKL. The CDR3 has 16 residues. DNA for the CDR3: TGCGCCAGCAGCCCCATCGAGAGGAGATTGAACACTGAAGCTTTCTTT. The encoded protein is CASSPIERRLNTEAFF.

The chain couples TRBV28 to TRBJ2-7; the match to TRBD2 covers 11 bases. Germline V gene data show CDR1 as MDHEN and CDR2 as SYDVKM. This CDR3 comprises 17 residues. The ends lost 3 bases at V and 3 bases at J; junction bases unmatched: 10. The CDR3 DNA sequence: TGTGCCAGCAGTTTCATTGGGCTAGCGGGAGGAGGCTACGAGCAGTACTTC. Translation gives CASSFIGLAGGGYEQYF.

This clone was counted once. The chain carries TRBV7-9 and TRBJ2-3; TRBD2 matches 10 bases. This CDR3 comprises 16 residues. The V gene's germline CDR1 is SEHNR and CDR2 FQNEAQ (reference sequence). Trimming at V came to 5 bases and at J to 0 bases, leaving 5 bases not matched to a gene. CDR3 DNA sequence: TGTGCCAGCAGCAAAACTAGCGGGACTAGCACAGATACGCAGTATTTT. It specifies CASSKTSGTSTDTQYF.

V usage is TRBV7-2 and J usage is TRBJ2-3; D perhaps matches TRBD2 (7 bases). This CDR3 region has 15 residues. Germline loops: CDR1 SGHTA, CDR2 FQGNSA. V shed 2 bases and J shed 3 bases, with 12 bases lying between them. CDR3 in DNA: TGTGCCAGCAGCTTAAGGGGGGGCTGGACAGATACGCAGTATTTT. Translating it yields CASSLRGGWTDTQYF.

The rearrangement joins TRBV2 to TRBJ2-3; 14 positions agree with TRBD2. With 5 bases clipped from V and 5 bases from J, the junction kept 3 bases outside the gene matches. The CDR3 runs 15 residues. Germline V gene lookup returns CDR1 SNHLY and CDR2 FYNNEI. The CDR3 here is CASSKGLAGVDTQYF. The CDR3 DNA is TGTGCCAGCAGTAAGGGACTAGCGGGAGTAGATACGCAGTATTTT.

The chain uses TRBV6-5 and TRBJ2-1, with 9 positions matching TRBD2. CDR3 length equals 15 residues. Germline lookup yields CDR1 MNHEY and CDR2 SVGAGI. The V gene end was trimmed by 7 bases and the J gene end by 4 bases; junction bases not matched to a gene: 8. CDR3 sequence: CASTNGLAGYNEQFF. As DNA, the CDR3 is TGTGCCAGCACCAACGGGCTAGCGGGGTACAATGAGCAGTTCTTC.

This chain links TRBV5-1 with TRBJ2-1, with 7 bases identical to TRBD1. The germline V gene has CDR1 SGHRS and CDR2 YFSETQ. The CDR3 spans 16 residues. V was clipped by 2 bases and J by 3 bases; unmatched bases: 8. The CDR3 here is CASSFFESGGYNEQFF. The CDR3 DNA is TGCGCCAGCAGCTTCTTCGAATCAGGGGGCTACAATGAGCAGTTCTTC.

The chain combines TRBV20-1 with TRBJ2-5; a possible D gene is TRBD2 (6 bases). Per germline, CDR1 DFQATT and CDR2 SNEGSKA (reference sequence). There are 10 residues in the CDR3. The CDR3 sequence is CLPRGETQYF. Here the CDR3 DNA reads TGCCTTCCTCGGGGGGAGACCCAGTACTTC.

This rearrangement joins TRBV30 to TRBJ2-5; TRBD1 agrees at 9 bases. Gene TRBJ2-7 matches the end of the DNA better, so the J call may be wrong. The CDR3 totals 18 residues. Germline V lookup: CDR1 GTSNPN, CDR2 SVGIG (reference sequence). The CDR3 DNA reads TGTGCCTGGAGTGTACCCGTCGGTCGTGGGACAGGGCTCTACGAGCAGTACTTC. Translated: CAWSVPVGRGTGLYEQYF.

V usage is TRBV7-2 and J usage is TRBJ2-7, with 7 bases identical to TRBD2. Trimming removed 4 bases from V and 2 bases from J; junction bases left unmatched: 5. Germline CDR1 is SGHTA and CDR2 is FQGNSA. This CDR3 region has 14 residues. CDR3 bases: TGTGCCAGCAGCTCTCCGGGACTAACCTACGAGCAGTACTTC. Translated, it gives CASSSPGLTYEQYF.

This chain connects TRBV7-2 to TRBJ2-7; 7 nucleotides line up with TRBD2. The CDR3 is 14 amino acids. The trim removed 2 bases at V and 7 bases at J, leaving 8 bases unmatched. Germline V CDR1 and CDR2: SGHTA, FQGNSA. CDR3 amino acids: CASSLRGGPREQYF. CDR3 nucleotides: TGTGCCAGCAGCTTAAGGGGAGGGCCGAGGGAGCAGTACTTC.

V and J are TRBV14 and TRBJ2-7; a weak D match, TRBD1 (5 bases). This CDR3 has 15 residues. V was pared by 4 bases and J by 2 bases, with 15 bases between. The germline gives CDR1 SGHDN, CDR2 FVKESK. The CDR3 coding sequence is TGTGCCAGCAGCCCCCCAGGGTCCCTACCCTACGAGCAGTACTTC. Translated, it gives CASSPPGSLPYEQYF.

V gene TRBV7-2 combines with J gene TRBJ2-5; D is unclear. V lost 5 bases and J lost 5, with 12 bases in between. The CDR3 runs 13 residues. In germline, CDR1 is SGHTA, CDR2 FQGNSA. CDR3 region: CASSRGKAETQYF. In nucleotides, the CDR3 is TGTGCCAGCAGCCGCGGCAAGGCGGAGACCCAGTACTTC.

The chain joins TRBV5-8 to TRBJ2-1; no clear D. Germline V gene lookup returns CDR1 SGHTS and CDR2 YDEGEE. Trimming took 1 base from V and 0 from J, leaving 11 bases between them. CDR3 length: 16 amino acids. DNA of the CDR3: TGTGCCAGCAGCTTGAGCCCGATCACCTCCTACAATGAGCAGTTCTTC. Its protein product is CASSLSPITSYNEQFF.

The rearrangement links TRBV30 to TRBJ2-1; D possibly corresponds to TRBD1 (6 bases). Germline values: CDR1 GTSNPN, CDR2 SVGIG (reference sequence). This CDR3 region has 13 residues. The V and J ends lost 7 bases and 4 bases respectively, with 14 bases between them. The CDR3 here is CASSSDSYNEQFF. CDR3 nucleotide sequence: TGTGCCTCCTCGTCGGACAGTTACAATGAGCAGTTCTTC.

This clone was picked up one time. The chain employs TRBV29-1 and TRBJ1-2; 10 bases agree with TRBD1. Trimming removed 3 bases from V and 5 bases from J; junction bases left unmatched: 0. The CDR3 is 12 residues long. Per the germline V gene, CDR1 is SQVTM and CDR2 is ANQGSEA. CDR3 DNA: TGCAGCGTTGAGGGACAGGGGTATGGCTACACCTTC. Translated: CSVEGQGYGYTF. Supplemented by reference TRBV29-1 and TRBJ1-2, the full variable domain reads SAVISQKPSRDICQRGTSLTIQCQVDSQVTMMFWYRQQPGQSLTLIATANQGSEATYESGFVIDKFPISRPNLTFSTLTVSNMSPEDSSIYLCSVEGQGYGYTFGSGTRLTVV.